Sequencing of this T cell receptor beta chain was carried out in a study of beta chain features in type 1 diabetes. Study-level points and caveats: Moderate but significant shortening of TCRB CDR3s was recorded in all four CD4+ subsets from Type 1 diabetes patients.

Every isolated RNA sample was fully reverse transcribed, so sequencing captured expressed TCRB transcripts. Only in-frame clones appear in the TCRdb table, and some are missing; sequencing was by immunoSEQ multiplex PCR. The data show about 160,000 clones, with about 9% seen just once and approximately 0.56% held by the top ten. Germline trimming cut 7 bases from V and 5 bases from J; bases unmatched to any gene: 9. CDR3 length: 14 residues. The germline V gene has CDR1 SNHLY and CDR2 FYNNEI. This clone was counted only a few times. As yet, its antigen is unknown. The sequencing input was central memory CD4+ T cells from blood. This clonotype was obtained from a woman aged 18 to 35 with type 1 diabetes. The chain carries TRBV2 and TRBJ1-2; 8 nucleotides align to TRBD1. Written as DNA, the CDR3 is TGTGCCAGCACCAAGACAGGGGTGAATTATGGCTACACCTTC. It codes for CASTKTGVNYGYTF.